This TCR beta chain derives from a study of blood T cell repertoires in COVID-19. Across the study: The United States, Italy and Spain supplied acute and convalescent COVID-19 samples. T cells, B-cell-depleted T cells, or PBMCs supplied cDNA or gDNA.

The CDR3 consists of 14 residues. Trimming took off 6 bases at V and 8 bases at J, with 16 bases between the two ends. Germline values: CDR1 MNHEY, CDR2 SVGAGI. Participants were aged about 18 to 100 years from roughly 26 US areas. All recovered Cohort 3 donors got two negative PCRs, got clearance, or saw symptom resolution. Assay used: immunoSEQ multiplex PCR; TCRdb lists only in-frame clones, some missing. The sample contains 300,000 or so clones, nearly 90% of which appear only once. The chain has TRBV6-5 and TRBJ1-4; D possibly corresponds to TRBD1 (5 bases). The sequence was obtained from a woman in her thirties who had recovered from COVID-19. Sequenced input: PBMCs or T cells enriched from blood (not recorded which). The CDR3 coding sequence is TGTGCCAGCAGCCTGGGACTTAATGGGGAAAAACTGTTTTTT. Amino acids: CASSLGLNGEKLFF.